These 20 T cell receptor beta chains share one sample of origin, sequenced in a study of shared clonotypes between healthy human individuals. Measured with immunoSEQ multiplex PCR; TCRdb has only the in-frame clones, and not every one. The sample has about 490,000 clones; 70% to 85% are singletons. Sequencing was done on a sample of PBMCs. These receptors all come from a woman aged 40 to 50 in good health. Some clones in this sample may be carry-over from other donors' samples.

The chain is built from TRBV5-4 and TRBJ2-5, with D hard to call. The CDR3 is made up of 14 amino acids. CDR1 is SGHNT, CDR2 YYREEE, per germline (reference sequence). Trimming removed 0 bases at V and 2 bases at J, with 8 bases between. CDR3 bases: TGTGCCAGCAGCTTGGCCAAGAGGCAAGAGACCCAGTACTTC. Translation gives CASSLAKRQETQYF. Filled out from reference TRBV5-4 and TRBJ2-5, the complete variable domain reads ETGVTQSPTHLIKTRGQQVTLRCSSQSGHNTVSWYQQALGQGPQFIFQYYREEENGRGNFPPRFSGLQFPNYSSELNVNALELDDSALYLCASSLAKRQETQYFGPGTRLLVL.

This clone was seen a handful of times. The CDR3 protein is CASSDRVRTQPQHF. The CDR3 DNA reads TGTGCCAGCAGTGACCGGGTACGGACTCAGCCCCAGCATTTT. The chain carries TRBV2 and TRBJ1-5; D is undetermined. The CDR3 runs 14 residues. Per the germline V gene, CDR1 is SNHLY and CDR2 is FYNNEI. V was cut by 3 bases and J by 6 bases, with 12 bases left in between.

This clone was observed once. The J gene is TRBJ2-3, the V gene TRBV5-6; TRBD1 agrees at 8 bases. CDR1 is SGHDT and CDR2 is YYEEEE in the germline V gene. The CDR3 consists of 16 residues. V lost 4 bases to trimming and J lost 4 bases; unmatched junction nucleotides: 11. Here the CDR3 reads CASSGGRTGFSDTQYF. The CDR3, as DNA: TGTGCCAGCAGCGGAGGGCGGACAGGGTTTTCAGATACGCAGTATTTT.

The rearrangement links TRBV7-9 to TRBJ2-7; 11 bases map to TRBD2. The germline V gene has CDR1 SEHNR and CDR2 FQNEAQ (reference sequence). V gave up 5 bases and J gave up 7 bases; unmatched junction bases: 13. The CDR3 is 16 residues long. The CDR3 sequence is CASSLSPGLAEREQYF. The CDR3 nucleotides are TGTGCCAGCAGCCTGTCCCCGGGACTAGCGGAAAGGGAGCAGTACTTC. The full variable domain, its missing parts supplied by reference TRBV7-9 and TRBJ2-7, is DTGVSQNPRHKITKRGQNVTFRCDPISEHNRLYWYRQTLGQGPEFLTYFQNEAQLEKSRLLSDRFSAERPKGSFSTLEIQRTEQGDSAMYLCASSLSPGLAEREQYFGPGTRLTVT.

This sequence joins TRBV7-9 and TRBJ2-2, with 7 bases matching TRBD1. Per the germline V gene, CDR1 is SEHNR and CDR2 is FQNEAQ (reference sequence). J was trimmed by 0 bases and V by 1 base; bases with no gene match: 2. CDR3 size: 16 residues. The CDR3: CASSLGTGPNTGELFF. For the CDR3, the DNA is TGTGCCAGCAGCTTAGGGACAGGACCGAACACCGGGGAGCTGTTTTTT.

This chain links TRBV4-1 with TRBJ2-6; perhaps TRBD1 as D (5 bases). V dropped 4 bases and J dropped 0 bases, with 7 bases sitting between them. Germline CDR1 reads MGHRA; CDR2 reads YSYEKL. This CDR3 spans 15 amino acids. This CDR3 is CASSPQGSGANVLTF. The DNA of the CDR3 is TGCGCCAGCAGCCCTCAGGGCTCTGGGGCCAACGTCCTGACTTTC.

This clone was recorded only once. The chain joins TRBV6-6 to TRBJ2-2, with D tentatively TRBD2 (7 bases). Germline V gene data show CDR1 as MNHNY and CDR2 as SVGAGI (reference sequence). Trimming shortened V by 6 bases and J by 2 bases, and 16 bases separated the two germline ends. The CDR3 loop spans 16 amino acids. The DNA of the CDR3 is TGTGCCAGCAGCTTACAGGGACTAATTAACACCGGGGAGCTGTTTTTT. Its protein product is CASSLQGLINTGELFF.

The CDR3 protein is CASSVGYNQPQHF. CDR3 nucleotides: TGTGCCAGCAGTGTGGGCTACAATCAGCCCCAGCATTTT. V usage is TRBV2 and J usage is TRBJ1-5; D not resolved. The length of the CDR3 is 13 residues. V lost 4 bases and J 3 bases, leaving 7 bases between the germline ends. Germline V lookup: CDR1 SNHLY, CDR2 FYNNEI.

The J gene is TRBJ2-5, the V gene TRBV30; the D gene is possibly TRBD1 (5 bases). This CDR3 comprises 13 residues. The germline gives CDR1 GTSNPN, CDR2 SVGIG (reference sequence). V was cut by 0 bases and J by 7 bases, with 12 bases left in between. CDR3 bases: TGTGCCTGGAGTGTATCAGGGATGGGGACCCAGTACTTC. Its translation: CAWSVSGMGTQYF.

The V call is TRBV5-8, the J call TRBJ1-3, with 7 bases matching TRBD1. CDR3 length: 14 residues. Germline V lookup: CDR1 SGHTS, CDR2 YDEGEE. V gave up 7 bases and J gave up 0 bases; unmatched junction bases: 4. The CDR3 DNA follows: TGTGCCAGCCGACAGGGCGGCTCTGGAAACACCATATATTTT. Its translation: CASRQGGSGNTIYF.

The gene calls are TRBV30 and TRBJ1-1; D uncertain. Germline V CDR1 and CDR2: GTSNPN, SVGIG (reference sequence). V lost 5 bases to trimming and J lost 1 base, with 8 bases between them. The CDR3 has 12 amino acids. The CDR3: CAWGLGNTEAFF. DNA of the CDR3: TGTGCCTGGGGCCTCGGGAACACTGAAGCTTTCTTT.

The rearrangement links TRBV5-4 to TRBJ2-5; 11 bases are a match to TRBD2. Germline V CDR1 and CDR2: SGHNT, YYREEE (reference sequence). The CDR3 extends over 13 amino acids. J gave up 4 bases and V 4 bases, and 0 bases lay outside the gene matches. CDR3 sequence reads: CASSGLAGETQYF. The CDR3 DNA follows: TGTGCCAGCAGCGGACTAGCGGGAGAGACCCAGTACTTC.

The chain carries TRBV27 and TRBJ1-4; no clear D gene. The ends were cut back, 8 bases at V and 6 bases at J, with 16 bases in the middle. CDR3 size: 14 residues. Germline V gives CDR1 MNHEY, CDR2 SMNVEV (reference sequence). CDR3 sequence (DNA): TGTGCCAGCCGAGGAAGAGCGGACCATGAAAAACTGTTTTTT. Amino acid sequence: CASRGRADHEKLFF.

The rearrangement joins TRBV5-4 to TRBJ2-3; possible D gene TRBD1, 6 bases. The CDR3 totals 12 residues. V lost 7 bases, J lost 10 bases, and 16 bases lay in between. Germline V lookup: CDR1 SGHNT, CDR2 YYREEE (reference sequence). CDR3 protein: CASGLGGDPQYF. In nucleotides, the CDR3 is TGTGCCAGCGGATTAGGGGGAGACCCGCAGTATTTT.

DNA of the CDR3: TGCGCCAGCAGCTTGGTCGGGATGAACACCGGGGAGCTGTTTTTT. It encodes CASSLVGMNTGELFF. The chain uses TRBV5-1 and TRBJ2-2; D is possibly TRBD2 (5 bases). This CDR3 region has 15 residues. The V and J ends lost 0 bases and 1 base respectively, with 7 bases between them. CDR1 and CDR2 (germline): SGHRS, YFSETQ.

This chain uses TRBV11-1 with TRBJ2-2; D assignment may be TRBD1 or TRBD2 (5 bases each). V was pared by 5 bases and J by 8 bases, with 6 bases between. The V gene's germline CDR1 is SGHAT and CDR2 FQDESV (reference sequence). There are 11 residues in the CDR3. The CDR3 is CASSGGGELFF. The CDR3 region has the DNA TGTGCCAGCAGCGGGGGTGGGGAGCTGTTTTTT.

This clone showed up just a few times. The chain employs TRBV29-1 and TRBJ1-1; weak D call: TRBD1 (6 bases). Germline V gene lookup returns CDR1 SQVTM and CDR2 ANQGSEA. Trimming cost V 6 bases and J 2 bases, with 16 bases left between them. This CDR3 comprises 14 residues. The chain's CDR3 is CSVAGQRVNTEAFF. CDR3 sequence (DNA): TGCAGCGTCGCAGGACAGAGGGTCAACACTGAAGCTTTCTTT. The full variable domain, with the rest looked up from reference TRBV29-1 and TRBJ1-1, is SAVISQKPSRDICQRGTSLTIQCQVDSQVTMMFWYRQQPGQSLTLIATANQGSEATYESGFVIDKFPISRPNLTFSTLTVSNMSPEDSSIYLCSVAGQRVNTEAFFGQGTRLTVV.

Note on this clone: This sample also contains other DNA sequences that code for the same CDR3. The CDR3 loop reads CATSRDPAYEQYF. In nucleotides, the CDR3 is TGTGCCACCAGCAGAGATCCGGCGTACGAGCAGTACTTC. The rearrangement links TRBV15 to TRBJ2-7; D gene unclear. This CDR3 spans 13 amino acids. Germline loops: CDR1 LNHNV, CDR2 YYDKDF (reference sequence). V gave up 0 bases and J gave up 4 bases, with 7 bases separating them.

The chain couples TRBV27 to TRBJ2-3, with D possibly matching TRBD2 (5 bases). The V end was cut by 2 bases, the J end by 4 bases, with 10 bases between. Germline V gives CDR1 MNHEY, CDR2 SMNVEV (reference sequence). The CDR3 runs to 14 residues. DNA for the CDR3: TGTGCCAGCAGTTTAGGGGAGCCCCCAGATACGCAGTATTTT. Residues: CASSLGEPPDTQYF.

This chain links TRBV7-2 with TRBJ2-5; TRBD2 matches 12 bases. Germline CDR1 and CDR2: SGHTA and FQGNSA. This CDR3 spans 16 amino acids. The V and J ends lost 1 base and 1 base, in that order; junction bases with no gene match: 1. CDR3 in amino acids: CASSLGLAGAQETQYF. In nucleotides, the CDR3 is TGTGCCAGCAGCTTAGGACTAGCGGGGGCCCAAGAGACCCAGTACTTC.